Given below is one T cell receptor (beta chain) in context. Antigen: not known. The sample has other DNA sequences that encode this CDR3 too. Both 60 Vbeta primers and 13 Jbeta primers went into the PCR. This table comes from immunoSEQ multiplex PCR, and its TCRdb copy is limited to in-frame clones, with some not included. The repertoire has about 150,000 clones, about 74% of them found once; the top ten carry 1.5% to 2%. These data originate in a study of cytomegalovirus exposure and HLA in healthy donors. Findings and limits, study-wide: Associated with cytomegalovirus, according to the listing, were around 160 TCR beta chains. CMV serostatus stood as the only immune exposure information on hand.

CDR3 size: 17 residues. With 1 base removed from V and 1 base from J, the gap between germline ends came to 14 bases. Per the germline V gene, CDR1 is SGHVS and CDR2 is FQNEAQ. The TCR was taken from a woman in her forties in good health and CMV-seronegative. V and J are TRBV7-8 and TRBJ1-3, with D unresolved. Sequencing was performed on PBMCs. For the CDR3, the DNA is TGTGCCAGCAGCTTAGATCAGGTCGGACTGTCTGGAAACACCATATATTTT. Its protein is CASSLDQVGLSGNTIYF.